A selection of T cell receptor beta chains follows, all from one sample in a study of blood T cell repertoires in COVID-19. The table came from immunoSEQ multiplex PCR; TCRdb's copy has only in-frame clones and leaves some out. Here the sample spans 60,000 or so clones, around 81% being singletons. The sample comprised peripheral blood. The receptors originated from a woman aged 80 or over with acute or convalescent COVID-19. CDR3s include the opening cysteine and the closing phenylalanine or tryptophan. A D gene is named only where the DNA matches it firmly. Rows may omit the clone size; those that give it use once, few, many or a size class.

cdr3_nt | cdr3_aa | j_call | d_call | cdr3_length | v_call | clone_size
TGTGCTAGTGGTTTGGAGCCGAGCTCTGGAAACACCATATATTTT | CASGLEPSSGNTIYF | TRBJ1-3 | - | 15 | TRBV12-5 | -
TGTGCCTGGAGTGTGTGGGGGGTCGTTCGGGATGGCTACACCTTC | CAWSVWGVVRDGYTF | TRBJ1-2 | - | 15 | TRBV30 | -
TGTGCCAGCAGGGGACAGGGGCAGGGGGAAAAACTGTTTTTT | CASRGQGQGEKLFF | TRBJ1-4 | TRBD1 | 14 | TRBV28 | -
TGTGCCAGCAGCTTAGGTGCAGGGCGGACCGAGCAGTACTTC | CASSLGAGRTEQYF | TRBJ2-7 | - | 14 | TRBV7-9 | -
TGTGCCAGCAGCTTCCGACAGGGGATCTATGGCTACACCTTC | CASSFRQGIYGYTF | TRBJ1-2 | TRBD1 | 14 | TRBV11-2 | -
TGTGCCAGCAGCCATGTACAGGGTTATGGCTACACCTTC | CASSHVQGYGYTF | TRBJ1-2 | - | 13 | TRBV14 | -
TGTGCCAGCAGTTATACTTCTTCCGGGACTAGCGGGGCAGGGTACGAGCAGTACTTC | CASSYTSSGTSGAGYEQYF | TRBJ2-7 | TRBD2 | 19 | TRBV6-2/TRBV6-3 | -
TGTGCCAGCAGCAACCGAGGGGGGGTGAATGGCTACACCTTC | CASSNRGGVNGYTF | TRBJ1-2 | - | 14 | TRBV6-5 | -
TGCGCCAGCAACTCTCCGGGAGGGAGGGAGACCCAGTACTTC | CASNSPGGRETQYF | TRBJ2-5 | TRBD2 | 14 | TRBV5-1 | -
TGTGCCAGCCTTCCCCCCGGGACAGGGGCCCATGAGCAGTTCTTC | CASLPPGTGAHEQFF | TRBJ2-1 | TRBD1 | 15 | TRBV28 | -
TGTGCCAGCAGAACCAGCGTCGGCGTTGAGCAGTTCTTC | CASRTSVGVEQFF | TRBJ2-1 | - | 13 | TRBV28 | -
TGTGCCAGCAGCCGCTCGGGACAGCTCAATGAAAAACTGTTTTTT | CASSRSGQLNEKLFF | TRBJ1-4 | TRBD1 | 15 | TRBV3-1/TRBV3-2 | -
TGTGCCAGCTCGCCCGGGGTCACTAATGAAAAACTGTTTTTT | CASSPGVTNEKLFF | TRBJ1-4 | - | 14 | TRBV18 | -
TGTGCCAGCAGCTTAGACCGCAGGGCCTATGGCTACACCTTC | CASSLDRRAYGYTF | TRBJ1-2 | - | 14 | TRBV7-2 | -
TGTGCCAGCAGTGGGGACATACGCTACGAGCAGTACTTC | CASSGDIRYEQYF | TRBJ2-7 | - | 13 | TRBV2 | -
TGCGCCAGCAGCCATTGGGGGAGCGGGTCCCTTGGCCAAGAGACCCAGTACTTC | CASSHWGSGSLGQETQYF | TRBJ2-5 | - | 18 | TRBV4-1 | -
TGTGCCTGGAGTGTATTGCCCTTCTGGGCTAGCGGGGGGGCGACCTACGAGCAGTACTTC | CAWSVLPFWASGGATYEQYF | TRBJ2-7 | TRBD2 | 20 | TRBV30 | -
TGTGCCAGCAGTTTGCGGGGGCCTACCTACGAGCAGTACTTC | CASSLRGPTYEQYF | TRBJ2-7 | - | 14 | TRBV27 | -
TGTGCCAGCAGCGTATCTGACAGCTCAGGAAACACCATATATTTT | CASSVSDSSGNTIYF | TRBJ1-3 | - | 15 | TRBV9 | -
TGTGCCAGCAGCCAAACGGTTGGTACGCAGTATTTT | CASSQTVGTQYF | TRBJ2-3 | - | 12 | TRBV3-1/TRBV3-2 | -
TGCAGCGGGGGAGGACAGGGAAACGAGCAGTACTTC | CSGGGQGNEQYF | TRBJ2-7 | TRBD1 | 12 | TRBV29-1 | -
TGCGCCAGCAGTAGAAGTCCGGGACAGGGCTTATACGAGCAGTACTTC | CASSRSPGQGLYEQYF | TRBJ2-7 | TRBD1 | 16 | TRBV10-2 | once